These T cell receptor beta chains were read from a single sample in a study of cytomegalovirus exposure and HLA in healthy donors. Clones were sequenced by immunoSEQ multiplex PCR, and TCRdb holds only the in-frame ones, with some missing. The data hold under 250,000 clones, with over 65% observed a single time. Sequenced material: PBMCs. The receptors were gathered from a woman in her twenties or thirties in good health and CMV-seronegative. The CDR3 runs from the conserved cysteine through the conserved F or W. D genes are given only for firm matches. Clone size is stated in some rows and not others, as once, few, many or a class when expanded.

j_gene: TRBJ2-5; abundance: few; v_gene: TRBV28; d_gene: -; CDR3nt: TGTGCCAGCAGTTTGGGCAGCCAAGAGACCCAGTACTTC; CDR3aa: CASSLGSQETQYF
j_gene: TRBJ2-7; abundance: few; v_gene: TRBV6-1; d_gene: -; CDR3nt: TGTGCCAGCAGTGAAGACGGGGTAGAGAGGGACGAGCAGTACTTC; CDR3aa: CASSEDGVERDEQYF
j_gene: TRBJ2-7; abundance: -; v_gene: TRBV7-9; d_gene: -; CDR3nt: TGTGCCAGCCGGGGGACCTACGAGCAGTACTTC; CDR3aa: CASRGTYEQYF
j_gene: TRBJ2-5; abundance: -; v_gene: TRBV11-2; d_gene: TRBD2; CDR3nt: TGTGCCAGCAGCTCACTAGCGTTGTTAGAGACCCAGTACTTC; CDR3aa: CASSSLALLETQYF
j_gene: TRBJ2-7; abundance: -; v_gene: TRBV27; d_gene: -; CDR3nt: TGTGCCAGCAGTTTAGGGGGGAGATCGTACGAGCAGTACTTC; CDR3aa: CASSLGGRSYEQYF
j_gene: TRBJ1-1; abundance: -; v_gene: TRBV19; d_gene: -; CDR3nt: TGTGCCAGTAGTAGTCCGGGGATGAACACTGAAGCTTTCTTT; CDR3aa: CASSSPGMNTEAFF
j_gene: TRBJ1-2; abundance: -; v_gene: TRBV21-1; d_gene: -; CDR3nt: TGTGCCAGCAGCATGACAGGGGCCTATGGCTACACCTTC; CDR3aa: CASSMTGAYGYTF
j_gene: TRBJ2-1; abundance: -; v_gene: TRBV28; d_gene: -; CDR3nt: TGTGCCAGCAGCCCGGGCTACAATGAGCAGTTCTTC; CDR3aa: CASSPGYNEQFF
j_gene: TRBJ1-1; abundance: -; v_gene: TRBV5-1; d_gene: TRBD1; CDR3nt: TGCGCCAGCAGCTTACAGGGGGTTAGGAACACTGAAGCTTTCTTT; CDR3aa: CASSLQGVRNTEAFF
j_gene: TRBJ2-1; abundance: few; v_gene: TRBV5-4; d_gene: -; CDR3nt: TGTGCCAGCAGCTTGGTAGGAGGGAACCAGTTCTTC; CDR3aa: CASSLVGGNQFF
j_gene: TRBJ2-1; abundance: -; v_gene: TRBV11-3; d_gene: -; CDR3nt: TGTGCCAGCAGCTTAGGGCGGTTTCGTGAGCAGTTCTTC; CDR3aa: CASSLGRFREQFF
j_gene: TRBJ1-4; abundance: -; v_gene: TRBV6-1; d_gene: -; CDR3nt: TGTGCCAGCAGTGAACGGCGAGAACAGGCCGGTCTGGGGGGAAAACTGTTTTTT; CDR3aa: CASSERREQAGLGGKLFF
j_gene: TRBJ2-2; abundance: -; v_gene: TRBV5-1; d_gene: -; CDR3nt: TGCGCCAGCAGCCTTCAGGGAATCGGCACCGGGGAGCTGTTTTTT; CDR3aa: CASSLQGIGTGELFF
j_gene: TRBJ2-7; abundance: -; v_gene: TRBV5-5; d_gene: -; CDR3nt: TGTGCCAGCAGCTTAGGCGGGTACGAGCAGTACTTC; CDR3aa: CASSLGGYEQYF
j_gene: TRBJ1-1; abundance: -; v_gene: TRBV7-6; d_gene: TRBD1; CDR3nt: TGTGCCAGCAGCAATCCCGGGACAGGGTTCGGCGCTTTCTTT; CDR3aa: CASSNPGTGFGAFF
j_gene: TRBJ2-5; abundance: -; v_gene: TRBV6-1; d_gene: TRBD2; CDR3nt: TGTGCCAGCAGTGAAGCAGCGGGGGGGCCGGAGACCCAGTACTTC; CDR3aa: CASSEAAGGPETQYF
j_gene: TRBJ1-1; abundance: -; v_gene: TRBV28; d_gene: -; CDR3nt: TGTGCCACCGGTGCAAGGGGCGACACTGAAGCTTTCTTT; CDR3aa: CATGARGDTEAFF
j_gene: TRBJ1-1; abundance: few; v_gene: TRBV21-1; d_gene: -; CDR3nt: TGTGCCAGTGGCTCCGGGACAGGGGACACTGAAGCTTTCTTT; CDR3aa: CASGSGTGDTEAFF
j_gene: TRBJ1-1; abundance: -; v_gene: TRBV6-1; d_gene: TRBD1; CDR3nt: TGTGCCTGGCCACAGGGGCCTGAAGCTTTCTTT; CDR3aa: CAWPQGPEAFF
j_gene: TRBJ1-2; abundance: few; v_gene: TRBV18; d_gene: TRBD1; CDR3nt: TGTGCCAGCTCACAGGGACAGAGGGGATATGGCTACACCTTC; CDR3aa: CASSQGQRGYGYTF
j_gene: TRBJ2-1; abundance: -; v_gene: TRBV11-3; d_gene: -; CDR3nt: TGTGCCAGCAGCTTCAACAGGAATGAGCAGTTCTTC; CDR3aa: CASSFNRNEQFF
j_gene: TRBJ1-5; abundance: -; v_gene: TRBV18; d_gene: TRBD1; CDR3nt: TGTGCCAGCTCCCAGGATCAGGGGGCGCCGGATCAGCCCCAGCATTTT; CDR3aa: CASSQDQGAPDQPQHF
j_gene: TRBJ2-5; abundance: once; v_gene: TRBV7-9; d_gene: -; CDR3nt: TGTGCCAGCAGCTTACTCCCGTTACCGCTCCGGGAGACCCAGTACTTC; CDR3aa: CASSLLPLPLRETQYF
j_gene: TRBJ2-5; abundance: -; v_gene: TRBV6-5; d_gene: -; CDR3nt: TGTGCCAGCATCAGACGCGGGGGCAAGACCCAGTACTTC; CDR3aa: CASIRRGGKTQYF
j_gene: TRBJ2-5; abundance: -; v_gene: TRBV11-3; d_gene: TRBD1; CDR3nt: TGTGCCAGCAGCTTGAGGACAGGGCCGGCGGAGACCCAGTACTTC; CDR3aa: CASSLRTGPAETQYF
j_gene: TRBJ2-7; abundance: -; v_gene: TRBV18; d_gene: TRBD2; CDR3nt: TGTGCCAGCTCACCTCTAGCGGCCTTTAACGAGCAGTACTTC; CDR3aa: CASSPLAAFNEQYF